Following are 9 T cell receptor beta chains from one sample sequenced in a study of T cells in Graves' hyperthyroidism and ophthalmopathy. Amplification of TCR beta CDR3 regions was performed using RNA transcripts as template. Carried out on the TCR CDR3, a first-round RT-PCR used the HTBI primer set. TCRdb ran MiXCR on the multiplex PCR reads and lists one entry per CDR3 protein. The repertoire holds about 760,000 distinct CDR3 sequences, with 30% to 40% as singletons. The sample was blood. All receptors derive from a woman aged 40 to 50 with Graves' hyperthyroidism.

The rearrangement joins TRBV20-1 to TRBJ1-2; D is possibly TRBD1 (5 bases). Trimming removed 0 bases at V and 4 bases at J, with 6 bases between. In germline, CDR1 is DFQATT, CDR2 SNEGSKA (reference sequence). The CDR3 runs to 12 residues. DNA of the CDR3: TGCAGTGCTAGAGAGGGACTCTATGGCTACACCTTC. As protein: CSAREGLYGYTF.

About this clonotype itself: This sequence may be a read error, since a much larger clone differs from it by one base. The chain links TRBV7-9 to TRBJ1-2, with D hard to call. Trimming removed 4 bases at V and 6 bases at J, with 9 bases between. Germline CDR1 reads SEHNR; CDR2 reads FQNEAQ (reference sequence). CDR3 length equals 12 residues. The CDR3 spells CASSSPGNGYTF. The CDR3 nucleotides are TGTGCCAGCAGCTCGCCGGGGAATGGCTACACCTTC.

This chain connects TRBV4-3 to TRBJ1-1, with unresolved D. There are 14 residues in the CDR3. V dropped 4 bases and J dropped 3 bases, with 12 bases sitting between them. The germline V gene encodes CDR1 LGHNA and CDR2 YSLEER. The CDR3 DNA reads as TGCGCCAGCAGCCCCCGTTTACGGGACACTGAAGCTTTCTTT. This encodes CASSPRLRDTEAFF.

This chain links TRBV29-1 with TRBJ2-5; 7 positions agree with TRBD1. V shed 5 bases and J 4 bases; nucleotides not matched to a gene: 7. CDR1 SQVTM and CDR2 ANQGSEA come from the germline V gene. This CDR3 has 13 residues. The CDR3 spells CSVSRGGSETQYF. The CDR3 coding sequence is TGCAGCGTTTCCAGAGGGGGCTCAGAGACCCAGTACTTC.

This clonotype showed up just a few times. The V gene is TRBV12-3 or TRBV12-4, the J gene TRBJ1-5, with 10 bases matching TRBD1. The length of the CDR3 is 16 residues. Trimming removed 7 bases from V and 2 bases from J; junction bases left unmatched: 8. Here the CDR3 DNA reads TGTGCCAGCACCCTGACAGGGGGCGGTGGCAATCAGCCCCAGCATTTT. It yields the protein CASTLTGGGGNQPQHF.

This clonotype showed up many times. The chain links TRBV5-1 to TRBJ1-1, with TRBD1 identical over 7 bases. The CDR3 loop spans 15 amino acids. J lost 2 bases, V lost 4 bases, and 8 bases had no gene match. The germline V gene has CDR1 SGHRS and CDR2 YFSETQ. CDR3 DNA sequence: TGCGCCAGCAGCCAAGAGGGACAGCGAAACACTGAAGCTTTCTTT. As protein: CASSQEGQRNTEAFF.

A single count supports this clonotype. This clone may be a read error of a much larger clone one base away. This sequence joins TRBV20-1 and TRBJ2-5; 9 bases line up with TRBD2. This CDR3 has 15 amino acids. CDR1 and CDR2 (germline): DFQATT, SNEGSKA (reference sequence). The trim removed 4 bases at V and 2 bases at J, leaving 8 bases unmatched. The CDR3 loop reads CSAMGLAGQQETQYF. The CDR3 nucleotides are TGCAGTGCTATGGGGCTAGCGGGGCAACAAGAGACCCAGTACTTC.

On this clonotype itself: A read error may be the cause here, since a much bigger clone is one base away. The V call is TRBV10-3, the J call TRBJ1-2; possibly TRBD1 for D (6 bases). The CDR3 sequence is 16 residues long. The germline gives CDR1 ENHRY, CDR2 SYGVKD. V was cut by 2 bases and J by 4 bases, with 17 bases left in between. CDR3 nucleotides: TGTGCCATCAGTGAGATTTGGGGGGCGACCCGCTATGGCTACACCTTC. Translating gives CAISEIWGATRYGYTF.

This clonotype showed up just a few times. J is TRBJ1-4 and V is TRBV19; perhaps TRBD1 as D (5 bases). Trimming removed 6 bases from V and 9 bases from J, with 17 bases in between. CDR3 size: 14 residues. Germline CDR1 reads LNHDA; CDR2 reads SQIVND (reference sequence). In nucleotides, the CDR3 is TGTGCCAGTAGCCCCGGGACGAGCAGCCAAAAACTGTTTTTT. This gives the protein CASSPGTSSQKLFF. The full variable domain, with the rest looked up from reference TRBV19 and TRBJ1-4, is DGGITQSPKYLFRKEGQNVTLSCEQNLNHDAMYWYRQDPGQGLRLIYYSQIVNDFQKGDIAEGYSVSREKKESFPLTVTSAQKNPTAFYLCASSPGTSSQKLFFGSGTQLSVL.